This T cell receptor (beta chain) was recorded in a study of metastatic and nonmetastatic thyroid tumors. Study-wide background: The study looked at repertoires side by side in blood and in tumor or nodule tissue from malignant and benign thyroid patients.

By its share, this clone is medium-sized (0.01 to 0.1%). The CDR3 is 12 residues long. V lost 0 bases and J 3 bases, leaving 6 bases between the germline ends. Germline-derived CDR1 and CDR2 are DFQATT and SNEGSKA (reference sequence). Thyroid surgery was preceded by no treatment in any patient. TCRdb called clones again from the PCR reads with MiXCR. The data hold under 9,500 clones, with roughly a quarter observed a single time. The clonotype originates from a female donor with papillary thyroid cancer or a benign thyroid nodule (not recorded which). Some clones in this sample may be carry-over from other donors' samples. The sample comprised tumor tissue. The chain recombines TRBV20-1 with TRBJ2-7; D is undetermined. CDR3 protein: CSARDRNYEQYF. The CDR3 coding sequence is TGCAGTGCTAGAGACAGAAACTACGAGCAGTACTTC.